A single sample is the source of the 6 T cell receptor beta chains below, sequenced in a study of blood T cell repertoires in COVID-19. The assay was immunoSEQ multiplex PCR, and TCRdb's table has in-frame clones only and misses some. The sample has approximately 180,000 clones; 89% are singletons. The material sequenced was PBMCs or T cells enriched from blood (not recorded which). Receptors originate from a woman aged 40 to 49 with acute COVID-19.

The chain is built from TRBV11-3 and TRBJ1-1; 7 nucleotides line up with TRBD1. This CDR3 comprises 14 residues. V dropped 6 bases and J dropped 4; count of bases not matched to a gene: 8. Looked up from germline, CDR1 is SGHNT and CDR2 is YENEEA. This CDR3 reads CASSFKTGPTEAFF. The CDR3 DNA follows: TGTGCCAGCAGTTTTAAGACAGGGCCCACTGAAGCTTTCTTT.

The chain couples TRBV18 to TRBJ2-3; 7 nucleotides line up with TRBD2. The CDR3 is 17 amino acids. The J segment lost 2 bases and the V segment lost 2 bases, leaving 10 bases of the junction unmatched. CDR1 is KGHSH and CDR2 is LQKENI in the germline V gene. CDR3 DNA sequence: TGTGCCAGCTCACCAGCGGAGGGCGGGAGTTTCACAGATACGCAGTATTTT. It translates to CASSPAEGGSFTDTQYF.

This rearrangement joins TRBV9 to TRBJ1-4; the D gene is possibly TRBD1 (6 bases). CDR1 is SGDLS and CDR2 is YYNGEE in the germline V gene. V shed 8 bases and J shed 8 bases, with 19 bases lying between them. This CDR3 has 14 amino acids. The CDR3 reads CASSGGSGNEKLFF. The CDR3 region has the DNA TGTGCCAGTTCGGGGGGCAGCGGGAACGAAAAACTGTTTTTT.

This rearrangement joins TRBV7-9 to TRBJ1-5, with D possibly matching TRBD1 (5 bases). This CDR3 region has 19 residues. Trimming removed 1 base from V and 3 bases from J, with 22 bases in between. Germline assignment: CDR1 SEHNR and CDR2 FQNEAQ (reference sequence). CDR3 in amino acids: CASSLGIDSNGVDNQPQHF. The CDR3 coding sequence is TGTGCCAGCAGCTTAGGAATAGACAGTAACGGCGTGGACAATCAGCCCCAGCATTTT.

The rearrangement joins TRBV30 to TRBJ1-3; D not certain. This CDR3 is 13 amino acids long. CDR1 and CDR2 from the germline V gene are GTSNPN and SVGIG (reference sequence). The V and J ends lost 0 bases and 2 bases respectively, with 5 bases between them. The CDR3 bases are TGTGCCTGGAGTGTACGAGCTGGAAACACCATATATTTT. As protein: CAWSVRAGNTIYF.

The rearrangement links TRBV19 to TRBJ1-1; the D is unclear. V was shortened by 3 bases and J by 4 bases, with 9 bases between the two germline ends. The length of the CDR3 is 13 residues. Germline V lookup: CDR1 LNHDA, CDR2 SQIVND (reference sequence). CDR3 bases: TGTGCCAGTAGTATTAGCATCGCCACTGAAGCTTTCTTT. Its translation is CASSISIATEAFF.